These T cell receptor beta chains were read from a single sample in a study of T cell repertoires in cytomegalovirus infection. Antigen specificity for these receptors is unknown. One entry per CDR3 protein, called by TCRdb with MiXCR from the reads. The sample has about 68,000 distinct CDR3 sequences, 20% to 25% seen once; the top ten hold around 77%. The specimen sequenced was PBMCs, sequenced either directly or after in vitro stimulation (not recorded which). The receptor source for this set is a human donor in good health (CMV status not recorded). Some clones in this sample may be carry-over from other donors' samples. Both conserved end residues are part of each CDR3. Each record gives: J gene, V gene, D gene, clone size, CDR3 DNA, CDR3 protein. The D gene is left open where the match is weak. Some rows have no size entry. The others give once, few or many, or a class for an expanded clone.

TRBJ2-1,TRBV7-2,TRBD2,NA,TGTGCCAGCAGCTTAGTTGGGACTAGCAGCTACAATGAGCAGTTCTTC,CASSLVGTSSYNEQFF
TRBJ2-7,TRBV7-9,TRBD2,NA,TGTGCCAGCAGCCAAGCGGGGATTTTCTACGAGCAGTACTTC,CASSQAGIFYEQYF
TRBJ2-1,TRBV6-2/TRBV6-3,TRBD2,NA,TGTGCCAGCAGAACGTCGGGGGGGGCCGGAGGTGAGCAGTTCTTC,CASRTSGGAGGEQFF
TRBJ2-3,TRBV25-1,NA,NA,TGTGCCAGCACCGGACAGGTCGGGGGGCATACGCAGTATTTT,CASTGQVGGHTQYF
TRBJ1-5,TRBV7-2,TRBD1,many,TGTGCCAGCAGCTTAGTGGCAGGGGGCTCTCAGCCCCAGCATTTT,CASSLVAGGSQPQHF
TRBJ2-1,TRBV7-2,NA,many,TGTGCCAGCAGCTTAGGACTGATCTCCTACAATGAGCAGTTCTTC,CASSLGLISYNEQFF
TRBJ2-5,TRBV11-3,NA,NA,TGTGCCAGCAGTCGAGTGGAGACCCAGTACTTC,CASSRVETQYF
TRBJ2-3,TRBV7-2,NA,few,TGTGCCAGCAGTCCTTACGGGGGCACAGATACGCAGTATTTT,CASSPYGGTDTQYF
TRBJ1-1,TRBV20-1,TRBD1,NA,TGCAGTGCCGGGACAGGGGACACTGAAGCTTTCTTT,CSAGTGDTEAFF
TRBJ1-5,TRBV12-5,NA,NA,TGTGCTAGTGGTCCCCGGAGGGATCAGCCCCAGCATTTT,CASGPRRDQPQHF
TRBJ2-1,TRBV20-1,NA,NA,TGCAGTGCTAGAAGCGGAAGCTCCTACAATGAGCAGTTCTTC,CSARSGSSYNEQFF
TRBJ2-5,TRBV5-4,TRBD2,NA,TGTGCCAGCAGCTTTCCGGGAGGGGGAGAGACCCAGTACTTC,CASSFPGGGETQYF
TRBJ2-3,TRBV28,NA,NA,TGTGCCAGCAGGGAGCTAGCTTCAGATACGCAGTATTTT,CASRELASDTQYF
TRBJ2-1,TRBV6-2/TRBV6-3,TRBD2,NA,TGTGCCAGCGGCGGGGGGAACGTCCGGTTCTTC,CASGGGNVRFF
TRBJ2-5,TRBV7-2,NA,many,TGTGCCAGCAGCGTATTGACTGGGGCTCAAGAGACCCAGTACTTC,CASSVLTGAQETQYF
TRBJ2-1,TRBV7-2,NA,many,TGTGCCAGCAGCTTATCGTTGCCTCAGCAGTTCTTC,CASSLSLPQQFF
TRBJ1-1,TRBV7-6,NA,NA,TGTGCCAGCAGCTTTCGTGCTACTGAAGCTTTCTTT,CASSFRATEAFF
TRBJ2-1,TRBV29-1,NA,NA,TGCAGCGTAAGCGGTGACAATGAGCAGTTCTTC,CSVSGDNEQFF
TRBJ2-1,TRBV2,TRBD1,NA,TGTGCCAGCAGTGACGTCAGGGGGAACGAGCAGTTCTTC,CASSDVRGNEQFF
TRBJ2-3,TRBV7-3,TRBD2,many,TGTGCCAGCAGCTTAATAACTAGCGGGAGTGGAAATACGCAGTATTTT,CASSLITSGSGNTQYF
TRBJ2-3,TRBV2,TRBD2,NA,TGTGCCAGCATTGCGGGGGGGACAGATACGCAGTATTTT,CASIAGGTDTQYF
TRBJ1-4,TRBV18,NA,NA,TGTGCCAGCTCACCATTTACAGGTGAAAATGAAAAACTGTTTTTT,CASSPFTGENEKLFF
TRBJ2-2,TRBV12-3/TRBV12-4,NA,NA,TGTGCCAGCAGTCCCCTCGGCCAGGGGAACACCGGGGAGCTGTTTTTT,CASSPLGQGNTGELFF
TRBJ2-5,TRBV6-1,NA,NA,TGTGCCAGCAGTGATACGAGTGTGAGGTCTTGGACCCAGTACTTC,CASSDTSVRSWTQYF
TRBJ2-1,TRBV24-1,TRBD2,few,TGTGCCACCAGTGATTTAATAGCGGGAGGCAATGAGCAGTTCTTC,CATSDLIAGGNEQFF
TRBJ2-1,TRBV6-1,TRBD2,many,TGTGCCAGCAGTGAAAGTCTAGCGGTCTACAATGAGCAGTTCTTC,CASSESLAVYNEQFF
TRBJ2-2,TRBV27,NA,few,TGTGCCAGCAGTCCCCGGATAGTGAACACCGGGGAGCTGTTTTTT,CASSPRIVNTGELFF
TRBJ2-6,TRBV6-2/TRBV6-3,NA,NA,TGTGCCAGCCGTGTTTCAGGGGCCAACGTCCTGACTTTC,CASRVSGANVLTF
TRBJ2-5,TRBV25-1,TRBD2,few,TGTGCCAGCAGTGAATCAGCTAGCGGGCTACTCCAAGAGACCCAGTACTTC,CASSESASGLLQETQYF
TRBJ2-1,TRBV11-2,NA,many,TGTGCCAGCAGCTTTGCGGGAACTCACCGTAATGAGCAGTTCTTC,CASSFAGTHRNEQFF
TRBJ1-5,TRBV27,NA,few,TGTGCCAGCAGTTTAATGGCTAGCAATCAGCCCCAGCATTTT,CASSLMASNQPQHF